This T cell receptor beta chain was observed in a study of regulatory T cells in long-lasting Graves disease (dated by TCRdb to the early 2020s). For the study in its entirety: Newly diagnosed Graves' disease patients had taken antithyroid drugs for less than 3 months. Patients with persistent Graves' disease were compared with patients with newly diagnosed Graves' disease using TCR sequencing and RNA sequencing of peripheral blood. The study took place in China and was registered as a clinical trial. A total of 33 samples were covered by TCR sequencing, comprising around 13 persistent and approximately 20 newly diagnosed Graves' disease patients.

Read against the paper, the sample's time point label means: newly diagnosed GD, antithyroid drugs for less than 3 months. For both TCR sequencing and RNA sequencing, RNA was extracted from PBMCs in TRIzol. The diagnosis of Graves' disease was made according to American Thyroid Association guidelines. Patients for the study were recruited at an endocrinology department in Xi'an, China. Each patient gave about 10 milliliters of peripheral blood, collected in an EDTA anticoagulant tube. PBMCs were isolated by Ficoll Paque Plus density gradient separation without further T cell sorting. An Agilent 2100 Bioanalyzer and agarose gel were used to check RNA quality, while a NanoDrop 2000 measured RNA concentration. The method behind the library was multiplex PCR. TCRdb shows the sequencer as Illumina HiSeq 4000. To build TCR beta libraries, CDR3 regions were amplified by Arm-PCR using iRepertoire HTBI primers. PCR products were gel purified before sequencing. The paper's data handling went like this. Across samples, 62 TRBV and 14 TRBJ segments were identified and used for gene usage analysis of CDR3 amino acid clonotypes. COPE and FqMerger were used to merge the filtered high-quality paired reads into contigs. BLAST was used to align contigs to IMGT TRBV, TRBD and TRBJ reference genes, with CDR3 defined following IMGT. Any clonotype with a frequency above 0.1% was counted as a highly expanded clone. Shannon entropy was used to measure repertoire diversity, and the Gini coefficient was used to measure V-J evenness. A clonotype found in more than one individual was treated as public. TCRdb reran the public reads through fastp at Q25 and MiXCR, keeping productive beta chains. Every distinct CDR3 protein forms one entry, paired with its most common genes and DNA. The V and J calls reflect TCRdb's pipeline rather than the authors' work. The sample yields about 460,000 distinct CDR3 sequences; 12% to 15% were counted once. The leading ten clones occupy approximately 17% of the sample.

This clonotype was picked up many times. Which antigen it targets is not known. No base-level quality is on record; no much larger clone is a single base apart. Study-level results and caveats: A larger number of public clonotypes was shared among persistent patients (approximately 3,000) than among newly diagnosed patients (around 870). TRBV28, TRBJ1-2 and TRBJ2-5 were preferentially used in persistent disease, while TRBV20-1 and TRBJ2-1 were favored in newly diagnosed disease. Sequencing and analysis were limited to the TCR beta chain. The authors noted that the small sample size was a limitation that may lower accuracy. Only peripheral blood was studied, because thyroid tissue, the primary lesion, was inaccessible. Compared with newly diagnosed patients, patients with persistent Graves' disease had lower TCR Shannon entropy and fewer highly expanded clones, which suggests clonal expansion.

CDR1 and CDR2 are drawn from the germline V gene: SGHRS, YFSETQ. Measured from the cysteine to the phenylalanine, the CDR3 is 16 residues long. Just CDR3 DNA is preserved here, 48 bases in frame from base 1. Trimmed from V: 4 bases; trimmed from J: 2 bases; junction bases lacking a gene match: 8. This sample also appeared in a second study, on T cells in Graves' hyperthyroidism and ophthalmopathy. Taken from the second paper: Graves' hyperthyroidism was defined as stable when no progression to ophthalmopathy occurred over 18 months of follow-up. Hyperthyroidism patients were newly diagnosed, with disease duration under 2 months, and aged 18 to 65 years. The study excluded patients with uncontrolled infections, other autoimmune diseases, pregnancy or lactation. Diagnoses relied on clinical symptoms, serum thyroxine and TRAb, thyroid ultrasound and orbital computed tomography. A first-round RT-PCR of the TCR CDR3 used the HTBI primer set with the Qiagen OneStep RT-PCR kit. Most expanded thyroid clonotypes (frequency above 0.001) were also detected in blood, a finding suggesting that blood repertoires may reflect thyroid immune responses. In cross-validation, a model built on a 13 V-J signature told ophthalmopathy apart from stable hyperthyroidism with 85% to 90% sensitivity and roughly 83% specificity, and in testing the same model reached 80%/75%. In validation, the model predicted progression to ophthalmopathy a median of about 6.8 months before onset, with roughly 71% sensitivity and roughly 79% specificity. To identify TCR V-J signatures that set the groups apart, the researchers used a discovery cohort of roughly 100 patients, made up of around 42 with Graves' ophthalmopathy and around 58 with stable Graves' hyperthyroidism. Prospective prediction of ophthalmopathy was tested in an independent validation cohort of approximately 18 hyperthyroidism patients and some 17 patients who later progressed to ophthalmopathy. The 75 to 100 discovery patients were randomly split 7:3 into training and test sets. Thyroid tissue and blood T-cell repertoires from about six Graves' hyperthyroidism patients were also compared in the study. Once sampling was done, hyperthyroidism patients were given methimazole at a starting dose of 30 mg daily, whereas ophthalmopathy patients were given high-dose intravenous methylprednisolone. Libraries were constructed in a second round of multiplex PCR, after which size selection and purification were carried out. Paired-end sequencing of the libraries was performed with 100 bp reads on an Illumina HiSeq2000. Raw data were processed with SOAPnuke, discarding reads with adapters, uncalled bases, mean Phred below 15, or no exact constant-primer or identifier match. COPE v1.2.5 was used to merge high-quality paired reads, and clonotypes were defined as unique nucleotide sequences. Clonotypes were aligned to IMGT TRBV, TRBD and TRBJ reference segments using MiTCR v1.1. The analysis was restricted to V-J combinations with a frequency above 0.0001, which together covered 99% to 99.2% of the repertoires. A TCS score was defined as the ratio of F50 (clonal expansion) to E x V (chaos), with BLOSUM62-based TCRdist applied between CDR3 peptides within each V-J. Welch's t-statistics and random forest reduced approximately 520 V-J features to about 13, which were used in a naive Bayes classifier (R e1071). No statistical method was used to fix the sample size in advance, and group allocation was not hidden from the investigators. The paper describes TCR Vbeta CDR3 sequencing of around 140 peripheral blood samples, made up of approximately 40 ophthalmopathy patients, around 78 hyperthyroidism patients and around 17 progressor patients.

This specimen consisted of peripheral blood mononuclear cells (PBMCs), obtained at new diagnosis, from a patient treated with antithyroid drugs. The V gene is TRBV5-1 and the J gene is TRBJ2-3; 9 bases in the junction line up with TRBD1. The source is a woman in her forties or fifties with Graves disease. Donor details come from another sample of the same person, matched by shared clones. The sequenced DNA: TGCGCCAGCAGCCCGACAGGGGGACAACTCACAGATACGCAGTATTTT. It encodes CASSPTGGQLTDTQYF.